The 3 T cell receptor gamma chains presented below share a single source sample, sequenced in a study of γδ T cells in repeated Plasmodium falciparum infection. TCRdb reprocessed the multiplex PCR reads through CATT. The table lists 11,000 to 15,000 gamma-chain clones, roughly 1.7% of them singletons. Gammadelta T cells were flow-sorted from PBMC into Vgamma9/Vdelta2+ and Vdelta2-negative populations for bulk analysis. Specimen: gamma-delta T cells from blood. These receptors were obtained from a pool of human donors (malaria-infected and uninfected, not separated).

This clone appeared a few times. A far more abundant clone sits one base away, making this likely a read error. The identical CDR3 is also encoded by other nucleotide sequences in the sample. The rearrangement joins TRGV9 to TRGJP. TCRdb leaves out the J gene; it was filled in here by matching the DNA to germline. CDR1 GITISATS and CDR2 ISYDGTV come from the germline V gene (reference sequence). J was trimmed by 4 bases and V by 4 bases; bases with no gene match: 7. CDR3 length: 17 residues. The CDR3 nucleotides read TGTGCCTTGTGGGACCCTGCCCAAGAGTTGGGCAAAAAAATCAAGGTATTT. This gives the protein CALWDPAQELGKKIKVF.

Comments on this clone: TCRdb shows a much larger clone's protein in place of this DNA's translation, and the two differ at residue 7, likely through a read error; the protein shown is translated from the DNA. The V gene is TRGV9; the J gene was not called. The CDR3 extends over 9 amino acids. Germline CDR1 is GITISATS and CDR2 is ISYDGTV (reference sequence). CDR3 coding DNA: TGTGCCTTGTTGTTGATGAGACTCTTT. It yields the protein CALLLMRLF.

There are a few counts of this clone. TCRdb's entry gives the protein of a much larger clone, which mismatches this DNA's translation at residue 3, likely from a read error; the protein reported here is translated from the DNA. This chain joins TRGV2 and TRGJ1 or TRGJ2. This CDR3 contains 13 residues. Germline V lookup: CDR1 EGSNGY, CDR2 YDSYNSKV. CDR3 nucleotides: TGTGCCGCCTGGGACGGGGTATATTATAAGAAACTCTTT. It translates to CAAWDGVYYKKLF.